These 7 T cell receptor beta chains share one sample of origin, sequenced in a study of graft-versus-host responses after intestinal transplantation. The protocol was immunoSEQ multiplex PCR, while the TCRdb copy is restricted to in-frame clones and leaves out a portion. Of about 100,000 clones in the sample, about 88% were seen once. These receptors have no identified antigens. The sequenced sample was unstimulated CD4+ T cells sorted from spleen or lymph node cells, obtained before transplant. The receptors here all came from a human donor who was the organ donor for an intestinal transplant.

The chain joins TRBV6-1 to TRBJ2-3; 8 nucleotides line up with TRBD2. The CDR3 consists of 15 residues. Germline-derived CDR1 and CDR2 are MNHNS and SASEGT. V shed 4 bases, J shed 6 bases, and the junction held 9 bases outside the gene matches. CDR3 residues: CASSVLAGLVDTQYF. The CDR3 bases are TGTGCCAGCAGTGTGCTAGCGGGCCTTGTTGATACGCAGTATTTT.

V and J are TRBV4-2 and TRBJ2-2, with 7 bases fitting TRBD2. Germline V gives CDR1 LGHNA, CDR2 YNFKEQ. V lost 4 bases and J lost 5; bases outside the gene matches: 7. CDR3 size: 15 residues. Here the CDR3 DNA reads TGTGCCAGCAGCCCGCGGACTAGACTGACCGGGGAGCTGTTTTTT. It specifies CASSPRTRLTGELFF.

The chain links TRBV7-3 to TRBJ1-1; D not resolved. Germline CDR1 reads SGHTA; CDR2 reads FQGTGA. Between the trimmed V and J ends, which lost 5 bases and 10 bases, there was a span of 20 bases. This CDR3 spans 14 amino acids. CDR3 bases: TGTGCCAGCAGCCAGGATATTAACGGGCGTGGAGCTTTCTTT. Amino acid sequence: CASSQDINGRGAFF.

This clone appeared a single time. The chain carries TRBV6-1 and TRBJ1-1, with D maybe TRBD1 (6 bases). The CDR3 spans 13 residues. V shed 5 bases and J shed 3 bases, with 10 bases lying between them. In germline, CDR1 is MNHNS, CDR2 SASEGT. Here the CDR3 reads CASSLQGYTEAFF. The CDR3 DNA is TGTGCCAGCAGTTTACAGGGTTACACTGAAGCTTTCTTT.

DNA of the CDR3: TGTGCCAGCAGCTTAACGGATCAGCCCCAGCATTTT. Protein product: CASSLTDQPQHF. The chain employs TRBV7-9 and TRBJ1-5; D is undetermined. V was clipped by 2 bases and J by 5 bases, with 4 bases between them. CDR1 is SEHNR, CDR2 FQNEAQ, per germline (reference sequence). This CDR3 spans 12 amino acids.

The chain links TRBV5-1 to TRBJ2-1, with D perhaps TRBD1 (6 bases). The germline gives CDR1 SGHRS, CDR2 YFSETQ. Between the trimmed V and J ends, which lost 0 bases and 2 bases, there was a span of 9 bases. This CDR3 has 15 residues. The CDR3 reads CASSLEAGAYNEQFF. CDR3 in DNA: TGCGCCAGCAGCTTGGAGGCAGGGGCCTACAATGAGCAGTTCTTC. Filled out from reference TRBV5-1 and TRBJ2-1, the complete variable domain reads KAGVTQTPRYLIKTRGQQVTLSCSPISGHRSVSWYQQTPGQGLQFLFEYFSETQRNKGNFPGRFSGRQFSNSRSEMNVSTLELGDSALYLCASSLEAGAYNEQFFGPGTRLTVL.

CDR3 region: CASSPGQRTEAFF. The CDR3 nucleotides read TGTGCCAGCTCACCAGGACAGCGCACTGAAGCTTTCTTT. This rearrangement joins TRBV18 to TRBJ1-1; maybe TRBD1 (6 bases). The CDR3 totals 13 residues. Germline V gene data show CDR1 as KGHSH and CDR2 as LQKENI. V lost 2 bases and J lost 4, with 8 bases in between.